These 21 T cell receptor beta chains were all obtained from the same sample, sequenced in a study of T cells in Graves' hyperthyroidism and ophthalmopathy. Amplification of TCR beta CDR3 regions used RNA as the template. During a first-round RT-PCR of the TCR CDR3, the HTBI primer set was used. Each CDR3 protein is one row after TCRdb ran MiXCR on the multiplex PCR reads. The data contain about 560,000 distinct CDR3 sequences, roughly 50% of them singletons. Sequencing was carried out using peripheral blood or thyroid tissue (not recorded which). Every receptor here comes from a young woman with Graves' hyperthyroidism.

The gene calls are TRBV11-1 and TRBJ1-2; 9 nucleotides match TRBD1. Germline-derived CDR1 and CDR2 are SGHAT and FQDESV (reference sequence). The CDR3 runs to 16 residues. Trimming removed 5 bases from V and 2 bases from J; junction bases left unmatched: 9. Written as DNA, the CDR3 is TGTGCCAGCAGCGGGGACCGGGACAGGGAAAACTATGGCTACACCTTC. The encoded protein is CASSGDRDRENYGYTF.

Many counts were recorded for this clonotype. The V gene is TRBV29-1, the J gene TRBJ1-2; 8 positions match TRBD1. CDR1 is SQVTM and CDR2 is ANQGSEA in the germline V gene. V lost 2 bases, J lost 8 bases, and 7 bases stayed unmatched. CDR3 length equals 13 residues. The chain's CDR3 is CSVERQGAGGYTF. The CDR3 region has the DNA TGCAGCGTTGAACGGCAGGGGGCGGGGGGCTACACCTTC.

This clonotype occurred many times. J is TRBJ1-5 and V is TRBV10-2; D unresolved. The CDR3 has 13 amino acids. Germline CDR1 WSHSY, CDR2 SAAADI. V lost 7 bases and J 5 bases, leaving 12 bases between the germline ends. For the CDR3, the DNA is TGCGCCAGCATGGCGTTAACGCATCAGCCCCAGCATTTT. Translated, it gives CASMALTHQPQHF.

As regards this clonotype: One end of the junction is discordant with germline, which a read error may explain. The J gene is TRBJ1-5, the V gene TRBV7-3, with 7 bases fitting TRBD1. The germline V gene has CDR1 SGHTA and CDR2 FQGTGA. CDR3 size: 8 residues. As DNA, the CDR3 is TGTGCCAGCAGCCAACAGGGGTTT. This gives the protein CASSQQGF.

The gene calls are TRBV10-2 and TRBJ1-1; D is unresolved. The CDR3 loop spans 13 amino acids. V dropped 7 bases and J dropped 3 bases, with 12 bases sitting between them. The germline V gene has CDR1 WSHSY and CDR2 SAAADI. The CDR3 is CASKTNGYTEAFF. In DNA, the CDR3 is TGCGCCAGCAAAACTAATGGGTACACTGAAGCTTTCTTT.

This clonotype was found many times. For the CDR3, the DNA is TGTGCCAGCAGCCATGACGAGTACGAAAAAGCTTTCTTT. This encodes CASSHDEYEKAFF. The V gene is TRBV14, the J gene TRBJ1-1, with D unclear. Trimming pared 3 bases from V and 9 bases from J, leaving 14 bases between. The CDR3 sequence is 13 residues long. From germline, CDR1 is SGHDN and CDR2 FVKESK.

As regards this clonotype: A much more abundant neighbour one base away suggests this may be a read error. No conserved phenylalanine or tryptophan is present at the end of the CDR3, so a read error is the likely explanation. This chain links TRBV9 with TRBJ1-2; no clear D gene. Germline CDR1 and CDR2: SGDLS and YYNGEE. V lost 4 bases and J 1 base, leaving 8 bases between the germline ends. This CDR3 contains 13 residues. CDR3 region: CASSTPFNYGYTL. The CDR3 nucleotides are TGTGCCAGCAGCACGCCCTTTAACTATGGCTACACCCTC.

This chain links TRBV19 with TRBJ2-6, with 9 bases matching TRBD1. V lost 8 bases to trimming and J lost 2 bases; unmatched junction nucleotides: 4. This CDR3 region has 15 residues. The germline CDR1 and CDR2 sequences are LNHDA and SQIVND (reference sequence). The CDR3 protein is CASARDRAGANVLTF. In nucleotides, the CDR3 is TGTGCCAGTGCTAGGGACAGGGCTGGGGCCAACGTCCTGACTTTC.

The CDR3 region is CASSPYTKSNYGYTF. Written as DNA, the CDR3 is TGCGCCAGCAGCCCTTACACGAAATCCAACTATGGCTACACCTTC. The chain combines TRBV5-1 with TRBJ1-2; no clear D gene. V lost 4 bases, J lost 2 bases, and 15 bases lay in between. The CDR3 is 15 residues long. CDR1 SGHRS and CDR2 YFSETQ come from the germline V gene. The full variable domain, completed using reference TRBV5-1 and TRBJ1-2, is KAGVTQTPRYLIKTRGQQVTLSCSPISGHRSVSWYQQTPGQGLQFLFEYFSETQRNKGNFPGRFSGRQFSNSRSEMNVSTLELGDSALYLCASSPYTKSNYGYTFGSGTRLTVV.

At least ten counts were recorded for this clonotype. V is TRBV10-3 and J is TRBJ1-2; TRBD1 is a possible D gene (6 bases). There are 15 residues in the CDR3. V lost 2 bases to trimming and J lost 8 bases, with 18 bases between them. Germline assignment: CDR1 ENHRY and CDR2 SYGVKD. The CDR3 DNA is TGTGCCATCAGTGAGCCCCTGACAGGAGAGATGGGCTACACCTTC. Translation gives CAISEPLTGEMGYTF.

This sequence joins TRBV25-1 and TRBJ1-5; D is unresolved. Germline lookup yields CDR1 MGHDK and CDR2 SYGVNS. V was trimmed by 4 bases and J by 4 bases, leaving 14 bases between them. The CDR3 is made up of 15 amino acids. Here the CDR3 reads CASSARDGRNQPQHF. CDR3 coding DNA: TGTGCCAGCAGTGCTAGAGATGGGAGAAATCAGCCCCAGCATTTT.

This chain joins TRBV2 and TRBJ2-7; D is undetermined. CDR1 and CDR2 from the germline V gene are SNHLY and FYNNEI. With 5 bases removed from V and 5 bases from J, the gap between germline ends came to 10 bases. The CDR3 spans 12 residues. CDR3 region: CASSMGVDEQYF. The CDR3 DNA reads TGTGCCAGCAGTATGGGTGTGGACGAGCAGTACTTC.

For this clonotype: A read error may be the cause here, since a much bigger clone is one base away. The V call is TRBV7-9, the J call TRBJ2-5; D assignment may be TRBD1 or TRBD2 (5 bases each). Germline V gene sequence: CDR1 SEHNR, CDR2 FQNEAQ (reference sequence). CDR3 size: 12 residues. The V gene lost 4 bases and the J gene lost 7 bases, with 10 bases spanning the gap. The CDR3 nucleotides are TGTGCCAGCAGCTCCCAGGGAGCGACCCAGTACTTC. It yields the protein CASSSQGATQYF.

The J gene is TRBJ1-2, the V gene TRBV7-6, with 9 nucleotides matching TRBD1. V shed 5 bases and J 4 bases; nucleotides not matched to a gene: 8. Germline V gene data show CDR1 as SGHVS and CDR2 as FNYEAQ. The CDR3 is 15 amino acids. The CDR3 sequence is CASSGSPGQGYGYTF. CDR3 nucleotides: TGTGCCAGCAGCGGGTCACCGGGACAGGGCTATGGCTACACCTTC.

This clonotype showed up just a few times. V is TRBV7-9 and J is TRBJ1-2, with D possibly TRBD1 on 6 matching bases. The CDR3 has 15 amino acids. Trimming shortened V by 3 bases and J by 4 bases, and 15 bases separated the two germline ends. The germline gives CDR1 SEHNR, CDR2 FQNEAQ (reference sequence). CDR3 in DNA: TGTGCCAGCAGCTTGGTACCAGGGGTGGCCTATGGCTACACCTTC. Translation gives CASSLVPGVAYGYTF.

This clonotype was seen a few times. This chain links TRBV7-9 with TRBJ2-7; TRBD2 matches at 7 bases. The germline V gene encodes CDR1 SEHNR and CDR2 FQNEAQ (reference sequence). The CDR3 extends over 18 amino acids. V lost 1 base, J lost 3 bases, and 15 bases stayed unmatched. CDR3 DNA sequence: TGTGCCAGCAGCTTAGAGCTAGCGGTTGGCCCACGGGGCTACGAGCAGTACTTC. Its translation is CASSLELAVGPRGYEQYF.

This clonotype was counted only a few times. This chain links TRBV7-2 with TRBJ2-7, with no clear D. Germline CDR1 SGHTA, CDR2 FQGNSA. The CDR3 covers 12 residues. Trimming took 5 bases from V and 4 from J, leaving 9 bases between them. CDR3 sequence reads: CASSRHQYEQYF. The CDR3 DNA is TGTGCCAGCAGCCGTCACCAGTACGAGCAGTACTTC.

This clonotype has only a few counts. The chain uses TRBV9 and TRBJ1-1; 7 bases match TRBD1. Germline CDR1 and CDR2: SGDLS and YYNGEE. The CDR3 covers 13 residues. Germline trimming cut 3 bases from V and 6 bases from J; bases unmatched to any gene: 5. CDR3 DNA: TGTGCCAGCAGCGCTGACAGGGTCTCTGAAGCTTTCTTT. Protein sequence: CASSADRVSEAFF.

This clonotype has only a few counts. CDR3 DNA: TGCGCCAGCAGTCGCGGGCCCATTCTCCGGGAAAAACTGTTTTTT. Protein: CASSRGPILREKLFF. This chain links TRBV5-1 with TRBJ1-4; D not certain. Germline V lookup: CDR1 SGHRS, CDR2 YFSETQ. V lost 5 bases to trimming and J lost 8 bases, with 19 bases between them. CDR3 length: 15 residues.

This clonotype was seen only a few times. The genes are TRBV12-3 or TRBV12-4 and TRBJ2-7; the D gene is possibly TRBD1 (6 bases). The CDR3 extends over 14 amino acids. The V end lost 6 bases, the J end lost 2 bases, and 14 bases lay between the germline ends. The CDR3 spells CASSRQVTPYEQYF. CDR3 DNA: TGTGCCAGCAGCCGACAGGTGACTCCCTACGAGCAGTACTTC.

This clonotype was counted a few times. This chain connects TRBV13 to TRBJ1-5; the D gene is possibly TRBD1 (6 bases). This CDR3 comprises 14 residues. CDR1 is PRHDT, CDR2 FYEKMQ, per germline (reference sequence). V lost 10 bases and J 1 base, leaving 14 bases between the germline ends. The CDR3 reads CATGGRGSNQPQHF. CDR3 in DNA: TGTGCCACCGGGGGCAGGGGAAGCAATCAGCCCCAGCATTTT.